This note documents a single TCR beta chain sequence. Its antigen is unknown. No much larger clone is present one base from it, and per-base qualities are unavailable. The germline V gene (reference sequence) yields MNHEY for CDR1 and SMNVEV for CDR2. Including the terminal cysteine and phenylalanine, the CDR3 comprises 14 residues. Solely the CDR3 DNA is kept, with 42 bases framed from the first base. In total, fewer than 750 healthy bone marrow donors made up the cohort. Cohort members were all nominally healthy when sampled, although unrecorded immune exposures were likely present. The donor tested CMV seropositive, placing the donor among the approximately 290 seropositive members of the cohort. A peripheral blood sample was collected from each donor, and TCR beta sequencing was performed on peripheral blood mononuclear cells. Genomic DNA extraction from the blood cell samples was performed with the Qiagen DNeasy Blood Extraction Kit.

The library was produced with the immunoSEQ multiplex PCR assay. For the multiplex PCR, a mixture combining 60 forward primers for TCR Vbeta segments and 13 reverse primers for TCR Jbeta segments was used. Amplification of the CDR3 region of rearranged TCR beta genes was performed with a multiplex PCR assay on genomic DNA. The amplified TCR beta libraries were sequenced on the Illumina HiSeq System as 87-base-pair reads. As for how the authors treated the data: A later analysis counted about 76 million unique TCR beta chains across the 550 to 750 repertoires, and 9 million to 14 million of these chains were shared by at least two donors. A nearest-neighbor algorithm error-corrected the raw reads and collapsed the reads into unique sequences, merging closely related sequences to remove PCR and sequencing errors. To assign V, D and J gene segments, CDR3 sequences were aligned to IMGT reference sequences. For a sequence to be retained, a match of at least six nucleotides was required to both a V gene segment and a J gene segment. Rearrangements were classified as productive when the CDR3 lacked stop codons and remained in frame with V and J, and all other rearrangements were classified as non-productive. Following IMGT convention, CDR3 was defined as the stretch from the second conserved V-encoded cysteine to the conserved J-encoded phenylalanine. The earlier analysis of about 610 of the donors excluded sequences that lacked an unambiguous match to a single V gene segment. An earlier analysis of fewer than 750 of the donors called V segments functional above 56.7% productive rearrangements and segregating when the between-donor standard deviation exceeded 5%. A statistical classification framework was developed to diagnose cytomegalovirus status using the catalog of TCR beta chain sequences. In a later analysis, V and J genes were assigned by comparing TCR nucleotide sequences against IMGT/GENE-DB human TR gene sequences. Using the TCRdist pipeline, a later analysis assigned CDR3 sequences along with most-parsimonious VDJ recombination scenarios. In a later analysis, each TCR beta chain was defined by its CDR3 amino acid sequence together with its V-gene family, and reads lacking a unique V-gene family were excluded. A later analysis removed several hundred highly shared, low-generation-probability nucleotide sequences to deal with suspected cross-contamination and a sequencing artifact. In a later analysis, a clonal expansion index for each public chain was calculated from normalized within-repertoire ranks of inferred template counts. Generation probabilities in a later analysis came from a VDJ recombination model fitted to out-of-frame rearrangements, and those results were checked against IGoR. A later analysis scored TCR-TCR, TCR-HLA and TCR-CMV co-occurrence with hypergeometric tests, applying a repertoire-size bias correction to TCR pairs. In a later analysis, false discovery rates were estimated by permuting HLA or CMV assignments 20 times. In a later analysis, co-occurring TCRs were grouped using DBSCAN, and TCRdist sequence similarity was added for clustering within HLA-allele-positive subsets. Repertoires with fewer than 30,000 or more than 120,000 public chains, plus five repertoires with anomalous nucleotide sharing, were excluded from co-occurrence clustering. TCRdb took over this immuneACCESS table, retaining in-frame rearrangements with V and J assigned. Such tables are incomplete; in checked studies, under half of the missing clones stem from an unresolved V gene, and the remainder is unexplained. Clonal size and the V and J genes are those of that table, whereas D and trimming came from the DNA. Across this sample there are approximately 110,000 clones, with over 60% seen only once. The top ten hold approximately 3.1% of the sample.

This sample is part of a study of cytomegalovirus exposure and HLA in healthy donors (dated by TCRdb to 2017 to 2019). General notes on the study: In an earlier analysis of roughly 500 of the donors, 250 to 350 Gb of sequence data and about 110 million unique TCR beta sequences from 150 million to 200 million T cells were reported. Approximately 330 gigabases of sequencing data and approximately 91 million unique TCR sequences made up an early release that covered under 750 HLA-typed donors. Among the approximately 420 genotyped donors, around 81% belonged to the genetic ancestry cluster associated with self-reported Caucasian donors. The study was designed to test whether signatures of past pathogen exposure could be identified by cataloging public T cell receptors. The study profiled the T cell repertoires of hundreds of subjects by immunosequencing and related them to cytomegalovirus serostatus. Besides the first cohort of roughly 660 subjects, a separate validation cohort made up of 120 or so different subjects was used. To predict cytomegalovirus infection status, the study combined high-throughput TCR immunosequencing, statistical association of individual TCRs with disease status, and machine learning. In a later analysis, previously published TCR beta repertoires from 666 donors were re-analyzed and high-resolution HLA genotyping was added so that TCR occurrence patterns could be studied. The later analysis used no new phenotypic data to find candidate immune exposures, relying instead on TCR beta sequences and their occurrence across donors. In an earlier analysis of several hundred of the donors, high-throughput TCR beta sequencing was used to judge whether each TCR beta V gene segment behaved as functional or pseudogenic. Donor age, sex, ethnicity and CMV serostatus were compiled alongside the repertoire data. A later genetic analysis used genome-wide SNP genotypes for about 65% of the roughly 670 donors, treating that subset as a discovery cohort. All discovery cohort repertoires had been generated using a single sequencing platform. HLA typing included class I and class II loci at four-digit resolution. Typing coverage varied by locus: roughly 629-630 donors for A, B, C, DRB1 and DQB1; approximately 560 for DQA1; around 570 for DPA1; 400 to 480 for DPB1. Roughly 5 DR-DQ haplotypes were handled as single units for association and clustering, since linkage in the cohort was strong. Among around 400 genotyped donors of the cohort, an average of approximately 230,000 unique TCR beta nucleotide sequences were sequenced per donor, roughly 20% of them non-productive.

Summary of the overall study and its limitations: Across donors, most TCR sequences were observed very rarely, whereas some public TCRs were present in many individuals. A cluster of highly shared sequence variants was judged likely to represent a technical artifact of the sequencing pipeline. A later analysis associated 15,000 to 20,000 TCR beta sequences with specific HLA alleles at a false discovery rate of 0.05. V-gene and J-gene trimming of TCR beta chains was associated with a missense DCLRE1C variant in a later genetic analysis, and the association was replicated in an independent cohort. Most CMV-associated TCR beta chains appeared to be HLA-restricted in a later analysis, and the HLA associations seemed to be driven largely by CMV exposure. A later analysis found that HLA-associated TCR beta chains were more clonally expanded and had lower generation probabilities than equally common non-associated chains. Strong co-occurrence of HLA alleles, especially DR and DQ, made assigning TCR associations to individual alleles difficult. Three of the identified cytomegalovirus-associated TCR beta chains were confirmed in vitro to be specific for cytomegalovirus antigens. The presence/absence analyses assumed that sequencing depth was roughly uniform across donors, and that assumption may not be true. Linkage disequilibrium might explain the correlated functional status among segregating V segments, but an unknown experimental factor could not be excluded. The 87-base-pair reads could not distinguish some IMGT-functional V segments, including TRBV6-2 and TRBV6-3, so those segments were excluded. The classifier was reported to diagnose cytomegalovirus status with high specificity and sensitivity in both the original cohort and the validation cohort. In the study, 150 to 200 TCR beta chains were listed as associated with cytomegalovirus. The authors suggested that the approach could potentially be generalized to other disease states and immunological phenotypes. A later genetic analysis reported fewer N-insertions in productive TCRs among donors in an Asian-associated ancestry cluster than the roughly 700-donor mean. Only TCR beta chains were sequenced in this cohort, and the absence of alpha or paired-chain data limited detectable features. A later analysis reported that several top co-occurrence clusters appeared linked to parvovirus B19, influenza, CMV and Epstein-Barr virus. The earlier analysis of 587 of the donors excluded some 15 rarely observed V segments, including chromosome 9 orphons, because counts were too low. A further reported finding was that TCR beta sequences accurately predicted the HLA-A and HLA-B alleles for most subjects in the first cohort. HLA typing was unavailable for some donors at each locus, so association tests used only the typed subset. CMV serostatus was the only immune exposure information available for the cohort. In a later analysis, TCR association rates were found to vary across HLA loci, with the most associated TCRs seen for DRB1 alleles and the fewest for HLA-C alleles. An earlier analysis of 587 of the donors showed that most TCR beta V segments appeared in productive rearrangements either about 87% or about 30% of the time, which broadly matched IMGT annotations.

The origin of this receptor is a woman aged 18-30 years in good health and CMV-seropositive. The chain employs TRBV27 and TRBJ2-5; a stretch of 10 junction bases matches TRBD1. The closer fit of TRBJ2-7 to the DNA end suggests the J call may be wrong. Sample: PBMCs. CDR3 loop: CASSKWDRGYEQYF. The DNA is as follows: TGTGCCAGCAGCAAATGGGACAGGGGCTACGAGCAGTACTTC.